This TCR beta chain was recovered during a study of T-cell reconstitution after alpha-beta-depleted transplantation in children. General observations from the study: It was reported that alpha-beta T cells came from several hundred expanded graft clones (about two months after transplant).

This clonotype was seen repeatedly, ten times or more. The antigen remains undetermined. Using unique molecular identifiers, the investigators prepared the TCRbeta library. TCRdb independently ran MiXCR on the PCR reads; one entry per CDR3 protein. The data show hundreds of thousands of distinct CDR3 sequences, around 13% seen once. The CDR3 totals 14 residues. CDR1 is LGHNA and CDR2 is YSLEER in the germline V gene. V was shortened by 0 bases and J by 6 bases, with 11 bases between the two germline ends. This TCR was sampled from a male patient younger than 18 who had a stem cell transplant for acute myeloid leukemia, so the T cells may come from the graft donor. The rearrangement joins TRBV4-3 to TRBJ1-1; D remains ambiguous. The sample consisted of PBMCs, mostly from graft donor cells, taken 360 days after TCRalphabeta/CD19-depleted stem cell transplant. CDR3 DNA: TGCGCCAGCAGCCAAGATTTGAGGGTAGCTGAAGCTTTCTTT. Protein product: CASSQDLRVAEAFF.